Sequencing of this T cell receptor (beta chain) was carried out in a study of Ad26.COV2.S vaccination and SARS-CoV-2 variants (dated by TCRdb to 2020 to 2022). Background for the entire study: Vaccine-arm donors were drawn from COV1001, a multicentre, randomized, double-blind, placebo-controlled phase I-IIa trial of Ad26.COV2.S in healthy adults. Blinding of investigators to trial group allocation was maintained during experiments and outcome assessment. Dosing of Ad26.COV2.S was intramuscular, at either 5x10^10 or 1x10^11 viral particles, delivered as one shot or as two shots spaced 56 days apart. The TCR-sequenced set comprised approximately 32 samples: some 19 Ad26.COV2.S vaccine recipients, 5 placebo recipients and 8 SARS-CoV-2 convalescent individuals. Participants in the trial were split at random into five groups of five each, receiving low-dose or high-dose Ad26.COV2.S once or twice, or else placebo on both occasions. Sequencing of the TCRbeta repertoire served to evaluate the specificity and breadth of SARS-CoV-2-reactive T cell receptors following Ad26.COV2.S vaccination.

TCRbeta CDR3 regions were sequenced with the immunoSEQ Assay. After extraction, genomic DNA underwent amplification by bias-controlled multiplex PCR, followed by high-throughput sequencing. Concerning the study's data processing: To quantify the absolute abundance of each unique TCRbeta CDR3 region, sequences were collapsed and filtered. T cell fraction was estimated by normalizing TCRbeta template counts to usable DNA, which was measured by amplifying reference genes present in all nucleated cells. Repertoire TCRs were annotated as SARS-CoV-2-specific by exact matching of V gene, CDR3 amino acid sequence and J gene to a known reactive TCR set. The reference SARS-CoV-2 TCR set was obtained from MIRA and was filtered for enrichment in COVID-19-positive ImmuneCODE repertoires, whereby public or cross-reactive TCRs were removed. Drawing on the MIRA antigens, annotated TCRs were analysed further at the level of specific ORF or position within ORF. Breadth was defined as the number of annotated unique rearrangements divided by the total number of unique productive rearrangements, and depth was defined as the summed frequency of the annotated unique rearrangements. Two-sided Wilcoxon rank-sum tests were used to compare TCR breadth between groups. Entries here come from immuneACCESS through TCRdb and include only in-frame sequences with V and J called. Some clones fail to appear in such tables; in the studies checked, an unresolved V gene covers under half of the shortfall, and the cause of the remainder is unknown. V and J calls and clone size are given by that table; D and trimming were obtained from the DNA. A total of around 450,000 clones appear in this sample, roughly 90% of them only once. The ten largest clones take up 3.6% of the sample.

The treatment or condition label, read with the paper, signifies: roughly 18 received Ad26.COV2.S at low or high dose, single or two shots; roughly five received placebo; per-sample allocation not given. Repertoires of vaccine and placebo recipients were sequenced from samples collected on day 63 after the first injection. Between 29 July and 7 August 2020, Cohort 1b enrolled some 25 adults aged 18-55 years at one site in Boston, USA. Ad26.COV2.S was a replication-incompetent adenovirus type 26 vector expressing a prefusion-stabilized SARS-CoV-2 spike protein from the original Wuhan strain. The CDR3, cysteine through phenylalanine, is 14 amino acids long. Only the CDR3 region is kept as DNA, spanning 42 bases read in frame from base 1. The germline V gene yields SGHTS for CDR1 and YDEGEE for CDR2. Cut back by 2 bases and 4 bases, the V and J ends lie 13 bases apart. With regard to this clone: Which antigen it targets is not known. Base qualities are not provided; no much larger clone lies one nucleotide away.

The research as a whole found: Spike-specific TCR breadth was higher in Ad26.COV2.S recipients than in placebo recipients (P = 0.0014). After vaccination, spike-specific CD8+ and CD4+ T cell responses were reported to show substantial breadth. The study lacked the statistical power to compare responses across vaccine doses or regimens. According to the authors, total T cell responses may have been underestimated by the TCR breadth and depth analyses. Vaccine and placebo recipients had similar non-spike TCR breadth, a finding consistent with the vaccine containing only spike.

The sequence was collected from a person aged 18 to 65 who received the Ad26.COV2.S COVID-19 vaccine or a placebo. Sequencing was performed on peripheral blood, taken in a trial of Ad26.COV2.S vaccine versus placebo. This receptor chain uses TRBV5-8 and TRBJ2-7; the D gene assignment is perhaps TRBD1 or TRBD2, with each matching 5 bases. The nucleotide sequence reads TGTGCCAGCAGCTTCGGGACCTCCACGTACGAGCAGTACTTC. This encodes CASSFGTSTYEQYF.